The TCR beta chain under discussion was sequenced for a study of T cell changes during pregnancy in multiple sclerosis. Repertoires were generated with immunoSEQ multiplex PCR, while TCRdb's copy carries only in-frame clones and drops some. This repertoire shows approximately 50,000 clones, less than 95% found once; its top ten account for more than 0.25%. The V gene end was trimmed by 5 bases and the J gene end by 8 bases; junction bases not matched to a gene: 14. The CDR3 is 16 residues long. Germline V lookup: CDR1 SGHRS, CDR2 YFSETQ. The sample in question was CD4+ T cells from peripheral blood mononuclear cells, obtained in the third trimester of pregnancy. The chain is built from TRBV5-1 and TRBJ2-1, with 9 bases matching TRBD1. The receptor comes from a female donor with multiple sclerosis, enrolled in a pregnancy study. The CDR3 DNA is TGCGCCAGCAGACCGACCGGGACAGGGTTTCATTATGAGCAGTTCTTC. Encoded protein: CASRPTGTGFHYEQFF.